This T cell receptor (beta chain) was sequenced in a study of CD8 T cells in Susac syndrome (dated by TCRdb to about 2019). For the study in its entirety: Of the Susac syndrome patients who were sequenced, under 10 were in clinical remission while roughly six had clinically active disease. Repertoire sequencing was used to test whether CD8+ T cell activation and differentiation in Susac syndrome was antigen driven. At blood withdrawal, Susac syndrome patients were either therapy-naive, taking corticosteroids (in some cases with IVIg as well), or taking IVIg alone. CD8+ T cell repertoire clonality was compared between about a dozen healthy donors, roughly 14 Susac syndrome patients and around 15 multiple sclerosis patients.

V is shortened by 1 base, J by 1 base, and the region joining them spans 11 bases. The germline V gene (reference sequence) yields LNHDA for CDR1 and SQIVND for CDR2. Including the terminal cysteine and phenylalanine, the CDR3 comprises 15 residues. The CDR3 DNA has 45 bases and is translated from base 1. On this clonotype itself: Its antigen is currently not known. No qualities accompany the bases; no much larger clone lies one base away.

High-throughput TCR beta sequencing profiled peripheral blood CD8+ and CD4+ T cells from healthy donors, Susac syndrome patients and multiple sclerosis patients. Susac syndrome patients met recently defined diagnostic criteria for definite or probable disease. CD8+ TEMRA cells were enriched by FACS, while bulk CD8+ and CD4+ T cells were purified by magnetic negative isolation. Blood was collected in EDTA tubes and processed within 24 hours, with PBMCs isolated through density gradient centrifugation. PBMCs intended for TCR sequencing were cryopreserved in liquid nitrogen and were subsequently thawed in a 37 degrees C water bath. The sorted or isolated CD4+, CD8+ and CD8+ TEMRA cells had a purity of 90% or higher. What the study reported, not specific to this receptor: The study acknowledged that relatively few individuals were included in the TCR sequencing and HLA analysis. In the total CD8+ and CD8+ TEMRA repertoires, around 17 and five Susac-specific public clones, respectively, were identified. Clonal expansion was seen in Susac syndrome CD8+ repertoires, peaking in CD8+ TEMRA cells and being greater in clinically active patients than in remitting ones.

RNA was extracted with the RNeasy kit and roughly 0.5 to 1 ug was reverse transcribed using random hexamers. TCR beta CDR3 regions were amplified with the immunoSEQ multiplex PCR assay covering 54 Vbeta and 13 Jbeta segments. PCR amplification bias was corrected using a synthetic template baseline for primer optimization and computational correction. Per the original workflow: Reads were assigned to V, D and J genes according to IMGT and analyzed in immunoSEQ Analyzer, with only productive sequences retained. Clonality was calculated as one minus the Shannon entropy normalized by log2 of the number of productive unique sequences. For each patient and control, public and private clones were evaluated within the 100 most prevalent clones. Susac-specific clones were defined as absent from healthy and MS cohorts, roughly 1,100 published viral clones and other ImmuneACCESS disease sequences. Using fastp at Q25 and MiXCR, TCRdb reprocessed the public reads and kept productive beta chains. Under each unique CDR3 protein, matching rows form one entry showing the most common genes and DNA. These V and J calls derive from TCRdb rather than the authors' analysis. The sample table lists about 24,000 distinct CDR3 sequences, roughly 95% of them with a count of one. The ten largest make up about 0.63% of the sample.

Material for sequencing was CD8+ T cells from PBMCs. The rearranged segments are TRBV19 and TRBJ2-7; the D gene is possibly TRBD1 or TRBD2, each agreeing over 5 bases. This TCR came from a human donor with Susac syndrome. Read as DNA, the sequence is TGTGCCAGTAGTATAGGATGGGACCCATCCTACGAGCAGTACTTC. Its translation is CASSIGWDPSYEQYF.